This T cell receptor beta chain comes out of a study of molecular identifiers for immune sequencing clone quantification. About the research overall: Naive CD8 cell RNA, from around 20,000 or 100,000 cells, was split five ways in replicates, with four sequenced.

Trimming cost V 6 bases and J 1 base, with 10 bases left between them. The CDR3 extends over 14 amino acids. Germline lookup yields CDR1 MNHEY and CDR2 SMNVEV (reference sequence). Points on this clonotype: Its antigen is not known.

Preparation methods for the bulk TCR libraries were those previously described, with listed TCR primers. TCRdb fed the PCR reads into MiXCR, producing one record per CDR3 protein. The sample yields over 600,000 distinct CDR3 sequences, just under 20% seen once. Study-level points and caveats: Jurkat TCR RNA spiked in from one cell could reportedly be detected among 1 million or so naive cells.

The chain is built from TRBV27 and TRBJ1-5; D is possibly TRBD1 (5 bases). The sample comprised naive CD8+ T cells from blood, with Jurkat cell RNA spiked in. The subset was: FACS-sorted CD8+CD4-CCR7+CD45RA+ naive T cells. The sequence was obtained from a human donor in good health. Some libraries in this study had Jurkat cell RNA spiked in. The CDR3 sequence is CASRLGVSNQPQHF. The CDR3 DNA reads as TGTGCCAGCAGACTGGGGGTAAGCAATCAGCCCCAGCATTTT.